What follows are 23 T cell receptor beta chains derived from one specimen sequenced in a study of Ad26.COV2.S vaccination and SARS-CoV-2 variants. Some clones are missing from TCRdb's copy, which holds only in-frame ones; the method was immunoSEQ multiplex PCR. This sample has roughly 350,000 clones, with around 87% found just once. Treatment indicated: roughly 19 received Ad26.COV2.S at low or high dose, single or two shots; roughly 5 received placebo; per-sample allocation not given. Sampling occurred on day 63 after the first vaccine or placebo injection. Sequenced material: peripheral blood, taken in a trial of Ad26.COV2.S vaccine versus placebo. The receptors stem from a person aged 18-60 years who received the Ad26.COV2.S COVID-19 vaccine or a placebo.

The DNA for the CDR3 is TGTGCCAGCAGCTTGGGGTGGTCTAACTATGGCTACACCTTC. Its protein product is CASSLGWSNYGYTF. The chain couples TRBV5-4 to TRBJ1-2; D unclear. Germline V gene data show CDR1 as SGHNT and CDR2 as YYREEE (reference sequence). The CDR3 has 14 amino acids. Between the trimmed V and J ends, which lost 0 bases and 0 bases, there was a span of 6 bases.

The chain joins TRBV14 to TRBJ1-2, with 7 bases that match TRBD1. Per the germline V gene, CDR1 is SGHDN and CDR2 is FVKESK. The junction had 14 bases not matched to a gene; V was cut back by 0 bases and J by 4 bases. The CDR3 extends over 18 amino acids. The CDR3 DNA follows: TGTGCCAGCAGCCAAGATCGGGTTGGGGACAGCCTGGGCTATGGCTACACCTTC. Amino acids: CASSQDRVGDSLGYGYTF.

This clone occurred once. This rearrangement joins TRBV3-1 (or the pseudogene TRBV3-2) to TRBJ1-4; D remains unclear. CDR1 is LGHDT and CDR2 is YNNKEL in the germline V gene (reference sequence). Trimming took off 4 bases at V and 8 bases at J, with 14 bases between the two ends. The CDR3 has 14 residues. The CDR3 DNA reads TGTGCCAGCAGCCGAAGGGCCACGGAGGAAAAACTGTTTTTT. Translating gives CASSRRATEEKLFF.

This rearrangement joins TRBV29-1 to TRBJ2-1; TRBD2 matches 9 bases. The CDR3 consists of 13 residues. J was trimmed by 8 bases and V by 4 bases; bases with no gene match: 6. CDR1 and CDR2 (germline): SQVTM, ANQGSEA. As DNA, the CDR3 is TGCAGCGTTGCGGGACTAGCCCAACATGAGCAGTTCTTC. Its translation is CSVAGLAQHEQFF.

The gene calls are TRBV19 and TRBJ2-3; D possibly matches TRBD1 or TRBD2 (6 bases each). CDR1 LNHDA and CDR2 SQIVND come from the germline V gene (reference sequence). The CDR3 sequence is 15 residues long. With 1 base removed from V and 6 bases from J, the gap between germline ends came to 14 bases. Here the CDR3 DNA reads TGTGCCAGTAGTATAGTGGCAGGGGAGGCGGATACGCAGTATTTT. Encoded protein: CASSIVAGEADTQYF.

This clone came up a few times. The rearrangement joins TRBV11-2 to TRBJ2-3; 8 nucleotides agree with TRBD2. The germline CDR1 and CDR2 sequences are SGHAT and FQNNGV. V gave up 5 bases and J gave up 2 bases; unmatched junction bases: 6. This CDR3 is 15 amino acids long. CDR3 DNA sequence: TGTGCCAGCAGCCTTAGCGGGGAGCTCACAGATACGCAGTATTTT. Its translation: CASSLSGELTDTQYF.

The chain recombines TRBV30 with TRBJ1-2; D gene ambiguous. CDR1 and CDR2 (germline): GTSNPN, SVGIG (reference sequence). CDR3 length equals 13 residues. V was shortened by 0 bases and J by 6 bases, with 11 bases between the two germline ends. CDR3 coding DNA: TGTGCCTGGAGTGTAGCTCCAAGCAATGGCTACACCTTC. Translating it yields CAWSVAPSNGYTF.

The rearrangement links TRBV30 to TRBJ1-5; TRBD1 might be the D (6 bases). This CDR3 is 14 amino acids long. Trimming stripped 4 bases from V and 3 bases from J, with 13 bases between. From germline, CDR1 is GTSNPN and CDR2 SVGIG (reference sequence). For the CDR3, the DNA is TGTGCCTGGACGTCTAGGGGGGACAATCAGCCCCAGCATTTT. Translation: CAWTSRGDNQPQHF.

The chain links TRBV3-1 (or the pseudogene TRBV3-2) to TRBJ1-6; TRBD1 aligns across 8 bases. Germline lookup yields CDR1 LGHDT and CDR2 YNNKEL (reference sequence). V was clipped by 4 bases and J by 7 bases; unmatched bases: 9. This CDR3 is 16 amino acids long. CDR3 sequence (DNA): TGTGCCAGCAGCCTCCCCGGACAGGGTGAAAATTCACCCCTCCACTTT. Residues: CASSLPGQGENSPLHF.

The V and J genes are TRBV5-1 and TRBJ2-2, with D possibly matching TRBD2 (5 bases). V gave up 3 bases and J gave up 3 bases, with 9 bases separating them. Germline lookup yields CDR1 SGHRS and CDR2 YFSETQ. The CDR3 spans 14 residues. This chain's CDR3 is CASSSSGHTGELFF. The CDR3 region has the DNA TGCGCCAGCAGCTCCAGCGGTCACACCGGGGAGCTGTTTTTT.

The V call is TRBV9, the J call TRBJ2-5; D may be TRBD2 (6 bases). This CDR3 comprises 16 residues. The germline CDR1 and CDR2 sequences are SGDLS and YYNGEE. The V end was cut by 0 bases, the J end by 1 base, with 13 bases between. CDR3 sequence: CASSVGVGGTQETQYF. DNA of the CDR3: TGTGCCAGCAGCGTAGGGGTGGGGGGAACCCAAGAGACCCAGTACTTC.

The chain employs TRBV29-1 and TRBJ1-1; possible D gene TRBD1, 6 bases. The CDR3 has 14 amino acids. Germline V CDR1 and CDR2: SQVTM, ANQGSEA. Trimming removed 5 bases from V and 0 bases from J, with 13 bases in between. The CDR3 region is CSVSHRALNTEAFF. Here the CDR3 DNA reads TGCAGCGTTTCCCACAGGGCTTTGAACACTGAAGCTTTCTTT.

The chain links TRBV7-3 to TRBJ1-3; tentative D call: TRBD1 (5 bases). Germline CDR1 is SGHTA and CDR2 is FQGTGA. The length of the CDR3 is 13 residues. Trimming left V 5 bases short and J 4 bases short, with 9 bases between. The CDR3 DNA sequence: TGTGCCAGCAGCCCCGGGACGGGAAACACCATATATTTT. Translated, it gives CASSPGTGNTIYF.

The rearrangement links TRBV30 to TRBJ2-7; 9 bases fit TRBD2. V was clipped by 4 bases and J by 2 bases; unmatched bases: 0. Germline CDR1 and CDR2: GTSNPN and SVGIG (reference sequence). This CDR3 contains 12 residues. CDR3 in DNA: TGTGCCTGGACTAGCGGGGCCTACGAGCAGTACTTC. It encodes CAWTSGAYEQYF.

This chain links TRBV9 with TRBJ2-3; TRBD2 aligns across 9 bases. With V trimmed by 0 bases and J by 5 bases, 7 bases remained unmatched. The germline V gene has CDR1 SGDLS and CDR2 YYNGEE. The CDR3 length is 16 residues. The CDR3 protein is CASSVVRGGREDTQYF. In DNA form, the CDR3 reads TGTGCCAGCAGCGTAGTGCGGGGGGGCCGTGAAGATACGCAGTATTTT. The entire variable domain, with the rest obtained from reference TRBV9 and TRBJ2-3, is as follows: DSGVTQTPKHLITATGQRVTLRCSPRSGDLSVYWYQQSLDQGLQFLIQYYNGEERAKGNILERFSAQQFPDLHSELNLSSLELGDSALYFCASSVVRGGREDTQYFGPGTRLTVL.

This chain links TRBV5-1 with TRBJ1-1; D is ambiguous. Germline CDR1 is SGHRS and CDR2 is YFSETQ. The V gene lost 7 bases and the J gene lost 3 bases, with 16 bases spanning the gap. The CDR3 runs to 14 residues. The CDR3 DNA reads TGCGCCAGCCGGAAGTGGACGTTTTACACTGAAGCTTTCTTT. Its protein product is CASRKWTFYTEAFF.

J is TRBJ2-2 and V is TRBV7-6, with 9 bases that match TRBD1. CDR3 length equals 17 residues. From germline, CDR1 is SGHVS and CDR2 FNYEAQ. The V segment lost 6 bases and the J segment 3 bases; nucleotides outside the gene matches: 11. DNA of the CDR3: TGTGCCAGCAGTCGCAGGCCGGGACAGGGATACACCGGGGAGCTGTTTTTT. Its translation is CASSRRPGQGYTGELFF.

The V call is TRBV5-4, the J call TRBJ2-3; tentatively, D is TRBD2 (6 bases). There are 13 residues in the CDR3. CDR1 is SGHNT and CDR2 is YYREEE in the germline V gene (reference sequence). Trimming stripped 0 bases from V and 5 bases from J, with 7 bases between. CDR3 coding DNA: TGTGCCAGCAGCTTGGCCGGGGGAGATACGCAGTATTTT. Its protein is CASSLAGGDTQYF.

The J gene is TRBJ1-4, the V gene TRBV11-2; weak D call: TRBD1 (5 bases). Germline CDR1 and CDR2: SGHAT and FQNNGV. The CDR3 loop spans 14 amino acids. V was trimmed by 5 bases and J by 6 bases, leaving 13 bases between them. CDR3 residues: CASSAGTEHEKLFF. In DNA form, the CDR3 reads TGTGCCAGCAGCGCCGGGACGGAACATGAAAAACTGTTTTTT.

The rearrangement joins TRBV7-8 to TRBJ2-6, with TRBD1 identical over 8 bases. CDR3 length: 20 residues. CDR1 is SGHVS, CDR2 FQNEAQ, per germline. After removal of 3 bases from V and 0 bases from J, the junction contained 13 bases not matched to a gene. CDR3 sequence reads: CASSFGQGLLHSSGANVLTF. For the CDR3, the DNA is TGTGCCAGCAGCTTTGGACAGGGCTTACTACATTCCTCTGGGGCCAACGTCCTGACTTTC.

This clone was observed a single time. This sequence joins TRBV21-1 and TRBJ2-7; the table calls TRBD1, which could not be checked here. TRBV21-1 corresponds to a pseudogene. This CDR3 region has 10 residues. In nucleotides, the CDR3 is TGTGCCAGCAGCAGACAGGGGTGGTACTTC. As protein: CASSRQGWYF.

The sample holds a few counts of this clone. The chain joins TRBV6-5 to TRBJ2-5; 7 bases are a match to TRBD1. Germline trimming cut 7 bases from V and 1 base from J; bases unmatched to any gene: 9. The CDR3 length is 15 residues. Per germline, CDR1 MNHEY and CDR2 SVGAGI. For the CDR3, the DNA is TGTGCCAGCACCCCGACGGGACAGCCCCAAGAGACCCAGTACTTC. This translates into CASTPTGQPQETQYF.

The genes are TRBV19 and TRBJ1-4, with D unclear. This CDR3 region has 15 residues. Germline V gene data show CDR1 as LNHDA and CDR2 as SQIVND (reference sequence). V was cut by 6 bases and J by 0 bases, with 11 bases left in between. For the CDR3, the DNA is TGTGCCAGTAGCCTCTCTCCCTCAACTAATGAAAAACTGTTTTTT. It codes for CASSLSPSTNEKLFF.